This T cell receptor (beta chain) was retrieved from a study of technical replicates of blood from several donors. The data were produced by immunoSEQ multiplex PCR, yet TCRdb's version contains in-frame clones alone and is incomplete. The table shows some 71,000 clones, with approximately 96% occurring only once. The CDR3 length is 14 residues. V was cut by 6 bases and J by 6 bases, with 14 bases left in between. The germline V gene encodes CDR1 SEHNR and CDR2 FQNEAQ (reference sequence). Sequenced material: T cells isolated from PBMCs. The sequence was collected from a human donor in good health. This chain joins TRBV7-9 and TRBJ2-2, with D tentatively TRBD1 (6 bases). CDR3 in amino acids: CASSQDRIAGELFF. As DNA, the CDR3 is TGTGCCAGCAGTCAAGACAGGATTGCCGGGGAGCTGTTTTTT.